This entry lists 5 T cell receptor beta chains sequenced from one sample in a study of blood T cell repertoires in COVID-19. TCRdb keeps only in-frame clones here, not all; method: immunoSEQ multiplex PCR. This sample has roughly 350,000 clones; about nine tenths occur once, and the top ten carry about 7.3%. The sequenced sample was peripheral blood. All receptors derive from a woman aged 70-85 years with COVID-19, enrolled during active disease.

This rearrangement joins TRBV2 to TRBJ2-7, with TRBD2 as a possible D gene (6 bases). Looked up from germline, CDR1 is SNHLY and CDR2 is FYNNEI. The ends were cut back, 9 bases at V and 2 bases at J, with 11 bases in the middle. The CDR3 consists of 12 residues. The CDR3 nucleotides read TGTGCCAGTTCTAGCGTTACCTACGAGCAGTACTTC. It codes for CASSSVTYEQYF.

The gene calls are TRBV7-8 and TRBJ2-5; TRBD1 aligns across 12 bases. V was pared by 1 base and J by 5 bases, with 17 bases of the junction left unmatched. In germline, CDR1 is SGHVS, CDR2 FQNEAQ. The CDR3 loop spans 20 amino acids. The CDR3 DNA reads TGTGCCAGCAGCTTAGTCCCCCCATGGGGACAGGGGGCGCCCCGGGAGACCCAGTACTTC. Protein product: CASSLVPPWGQGAPRETQYF.

This chain connects TRBV9 to TRBJ2-1; D may be TRBD1 (6 bases). The CDR3 has 16 amino acids. The V gene's germline CDR1 is SGDLS and CDR2 YYNGEE. The germline V and J ends were trimmed by 0 bases and 1 base, with 11 bases remaining between them. The CDR3 protein is CASSVDPQGSYNEQFF. CDR3 in DNA: TGTGCCAGCAGCGTAGATCCCCAGGGGTCCTACAATGAGCAGTTCTTC.

V and J are TRBV4-2 and TRBJ2-1; 7 positions agree with TRBD1. V shed 3 bases, J shed 2 bases, and the junction held 10 bases outside the gene matches. Germline CDR1 reads LGHNA; CDR2 reads YNFKEQ. The CDR3 runs to 17 residues. DNA of the CDR3: TGTGCCAGCAGCCATGTTAAACAGGGGATTCCCTACAATGAGCAGTTCTTC. Translated: CASSHVKQGIPYNEQFF.

V gene TRBV5-1 combines with J gene TRBJ1-6, with 12 positions matching TRBD1. Germline V gene lookup returns CDR1 SGHRS and CDR2 YFSETQ. Trimming at V came to 1 base and at J to 11 bases, leaving 7 bases not matched to a gene. This CDR3 has 16 amino acids. The CDR3 here is CASSLPGTGGEAPLHF. The DNA for the CDR3 is TGCGCCAGCAGCTTGCCCGGGACAGGGGGCGAGGCACCCCTCCACTTT.